One and the same sample provided the 3 T cell receptor beta chains below, sequenced in a study of blood T cell repertoires in COVID-19. Assay used: immunoSEQ multiplex PCR; TCRdb lists only in-frame clones, some missing. The sample carries 150,000 to 200,000 clones, around 80% recorded once. Sequencing was performed on peripheral blood. The receptors were gathered from a man aged 70 or older with active or convalescent COVID-19.

This clone was counted only a few times. Written as DNA, the CDR3 is TGTGCCAGCAGCCCGGGGTCCCTCTCCTACGAGCAGTACTTC. Translating gives CASSPGSLSYEQYF. The chain recombines TRBV11-2 with TRBJ2-7, with TRBD2 as a possible D gene (5 bases). Germline CDR1 is SGHAT and CDR2 is FQNNGV. CDR3 length: 14 amino acids. Trimming took 5 bases from V and 0 from J, leaving 11 bases between them.

The V call is TRBV6-5, the J call TRBJ2-5; D might be TRBD1 (6 bases). The CDR3 runs 14 residues. Trimming removed 5 bases at V and 2 bases at J, with 12 bases between. Germline V gene lookup returns CDR1 MNHEY and CDR2 SVGAGI. The CDR3 DNA reads TGTGCCAGCAGTCCGCATGACAGGCAAGAGACCCAGTACTTC. Amino acid sequence: CASSPHDRQETQYF.

This sequence joins TRBV6-1 and TRBJ2-1; TRBD2 is a possible D gene (6 bases). CDR1 MNHNS and CDR2 SASEGT come from the germline V gene. The V end was cut by 1 base, the J end by 8 bases, with 15 bases between. The CDR3 runs to 15 residues. The CDR3 is CASSEEAGTFYEQFF. The CDR3 bases are TGTGCCAGCAGTGAAGAGGCGGGAACGTTCTATGAGCAGTTCTTC.